This T cell receptor beta chain was captured in a study of HIV-infected patients and healthy controls. Whole-study context: A modest, significant CD4 rise occurred in about 90% of the 16 patients after three months of therapy.

No cell fractionation was done, so the repertoire covers all unsorted peripheral blood T cells. V was pared by 6 bases and J by 7 bases, with 6 bases of the junction left unmatched. Germline lookup yields CDR1 SEHNR and CDR2 FQNEAQ (reference sequence). This CDR3 is 13 amino acids long. Reverse transcription used around 480 ng RNA and constant-region primers for alpha and beta. Alpha and beta chain libraries were made separately by chain-specific third strand synthesis with multiplexing indices. One entry per CDR3 protein, called by TCRdb with MiXCR from the 5' RACE reads. This repertoire shows several thousand distinct CDR3 sequences, about 9.4% found once; its top ten account for more than 15%. This clonotype was observed many times.

This sample comprised blood, obtained before antiretroviral therapy. This chain connects TRBV7-9 to TRBJ2-1; TRBD2 agrees at 7 bases. The TCR sequence derives from an adult with HIV infection. The CDR3, as DNA: TGTGCCAGCAGATCGGGAGGTTGGAATGAGCAGTTCTTC. It specifies CASRSGGWNEQFF.